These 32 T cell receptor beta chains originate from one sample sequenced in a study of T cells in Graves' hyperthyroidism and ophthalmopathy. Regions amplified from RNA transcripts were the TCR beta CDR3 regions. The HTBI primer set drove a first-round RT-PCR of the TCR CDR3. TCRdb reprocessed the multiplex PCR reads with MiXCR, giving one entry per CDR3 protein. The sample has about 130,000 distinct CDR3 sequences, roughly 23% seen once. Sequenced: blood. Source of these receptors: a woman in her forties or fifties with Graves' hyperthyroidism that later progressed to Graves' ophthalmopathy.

The DNA of the CDR3 is TGTGCCACCAGTGAATCTCCCGGGACTAGCGACCATGAGCAGTACTTC. It is translated as CATSESPGTSDHEQYF. The V gene is TRBV24-1, the J gene TRBJ2-7; TRBD2 agrees at 10 bases. Trimming at V came to 4 bases and at J to 7 bases, leaving 12 bases not matched to a gene. The CDR3 totals 16 residues. Germline CDR1 is KGHDR and CDR2 is SFDVKD.

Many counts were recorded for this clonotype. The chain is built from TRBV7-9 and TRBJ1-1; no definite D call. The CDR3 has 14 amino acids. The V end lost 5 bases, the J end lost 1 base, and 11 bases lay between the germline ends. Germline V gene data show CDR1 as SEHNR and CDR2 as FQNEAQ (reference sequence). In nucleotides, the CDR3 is TGTGCCAGCAGCCCAGCGGGAACGAACACTGAAGCTTTCTTT. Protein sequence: CASSPAGTNTEAFF.

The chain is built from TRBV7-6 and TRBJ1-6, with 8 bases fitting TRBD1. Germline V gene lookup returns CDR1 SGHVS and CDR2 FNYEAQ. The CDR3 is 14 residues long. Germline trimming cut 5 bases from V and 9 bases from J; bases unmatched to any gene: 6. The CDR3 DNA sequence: TGTGCCAGCAGCACCGACAGGGGTGTTTCACCCCTCCACTTT. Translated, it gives CASSTDRGVSPLHF. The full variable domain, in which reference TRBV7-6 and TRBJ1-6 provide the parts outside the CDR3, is GAGVSQSPRYKVTKRGQDVALRCDPISGHVSLYWYRQALGQGPEFLTYFNYEAQQDKSGLPNDRFSAERPEGSISTLTIQRTEQRDSAMYRCASSTDRGVSPLHFGNGTRLTVT.

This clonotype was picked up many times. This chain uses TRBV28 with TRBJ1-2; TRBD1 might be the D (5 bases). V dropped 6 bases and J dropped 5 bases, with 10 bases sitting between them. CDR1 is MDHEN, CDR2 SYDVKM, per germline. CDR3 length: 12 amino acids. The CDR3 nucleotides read TGTGCCAGCAGCCTACAGGAGTATGGCTACACCTTC. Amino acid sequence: CASSLQEYGYTF.

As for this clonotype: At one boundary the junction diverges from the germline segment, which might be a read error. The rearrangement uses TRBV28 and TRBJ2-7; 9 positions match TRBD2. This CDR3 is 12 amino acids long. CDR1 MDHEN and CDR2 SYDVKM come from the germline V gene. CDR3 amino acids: CASRSGSRFWNF. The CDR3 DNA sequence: TGTGCCAGCCGTAGCGGGAGCCGGTTCTGGAACTTC.

CDR3 coding DNA: TGTGCCAGCTCACCCCCCGTCAAGACTGAGCCCACCGGGGAGCTGTTTTTT. Protein product: CASSPPVKTEPTGELFF. The J gene is TRBJ2-2, the V gene TRBV2; D uncertain. Looked up from germline, CDR1 is SNHLY and CDR2 is FYNNEI. CDR3 length: 17 residues. Trimming removed 8 bases at V and 4 bases at J, with 23 bases between.

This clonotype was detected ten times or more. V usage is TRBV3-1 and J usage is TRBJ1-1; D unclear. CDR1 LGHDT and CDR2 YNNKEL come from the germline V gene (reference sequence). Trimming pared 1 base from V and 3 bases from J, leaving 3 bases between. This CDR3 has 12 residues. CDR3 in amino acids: CASSQGDTEAFF. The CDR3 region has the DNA TGTGCCAGCAGCCAAGGGGACACTGAAGCTTTCTTT.

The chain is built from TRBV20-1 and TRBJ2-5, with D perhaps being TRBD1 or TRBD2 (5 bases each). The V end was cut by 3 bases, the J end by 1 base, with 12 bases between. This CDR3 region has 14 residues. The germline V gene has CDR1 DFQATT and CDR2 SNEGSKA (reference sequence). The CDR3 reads CSARVPGTQETQYF. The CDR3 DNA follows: TGCAGTGCTAGGGTCCCAGGGACCCAAGAGACCCAGTACTTC.

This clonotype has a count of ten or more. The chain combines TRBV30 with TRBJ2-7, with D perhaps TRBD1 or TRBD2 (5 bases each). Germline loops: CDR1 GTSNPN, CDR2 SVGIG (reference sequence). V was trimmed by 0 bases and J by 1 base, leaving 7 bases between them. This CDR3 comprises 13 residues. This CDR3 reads CAWSVGGSYEQYF. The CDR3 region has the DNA TGTGCCTGGAGTGTTGGGGGATCCTACGAGCAGTACTTC. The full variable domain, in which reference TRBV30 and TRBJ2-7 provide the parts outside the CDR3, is SQTIHQWPATLVQPVGSPLSLECTVEGTSNPNLYWYRQAAGRGLQLLFYSVGIGQISSEVPQNLSASRPQDRQFILSSKKLLLSDSGFYLCAWSVGGSYEQYFGPGTRLTVT.

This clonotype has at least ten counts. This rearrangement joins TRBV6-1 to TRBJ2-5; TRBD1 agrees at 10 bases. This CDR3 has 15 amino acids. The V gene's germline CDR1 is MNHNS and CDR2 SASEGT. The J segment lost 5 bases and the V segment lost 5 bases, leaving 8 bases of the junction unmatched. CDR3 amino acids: CASSSQGQGKETQYF. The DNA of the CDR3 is TGTGCCAGCAGTTCCCAGGGACAGGGGAAGGAGACCCAGTACTTC.

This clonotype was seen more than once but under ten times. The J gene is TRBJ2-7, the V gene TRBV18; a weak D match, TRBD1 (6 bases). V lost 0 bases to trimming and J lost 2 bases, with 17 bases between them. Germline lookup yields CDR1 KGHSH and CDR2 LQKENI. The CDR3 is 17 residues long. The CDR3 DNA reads TGTGCCAGCTCACCACCGGGCGCAACAGGGTCCCCCTACGAGCAGTACTTC. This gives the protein CASSPPGATGSPYEQYF. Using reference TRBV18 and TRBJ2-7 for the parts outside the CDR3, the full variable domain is NAGVMQNPRHLVRRRGQEARLRCSPMKGHSHVYWYRQLPEEGLKFMVYLQKENIIDESGMPKERFSAEFPKEGPSILRIQQVVRGDSAAYFCASSPPGATGSPYEQYFGPGTRLTVT.

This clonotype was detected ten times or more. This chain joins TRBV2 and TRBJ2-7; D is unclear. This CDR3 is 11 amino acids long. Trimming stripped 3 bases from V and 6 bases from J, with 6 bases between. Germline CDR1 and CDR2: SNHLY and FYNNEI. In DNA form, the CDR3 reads TGTGCCAGCAGTGAGGTCGTCGAGCAGTACTTC. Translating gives CASSEVVEQYF.

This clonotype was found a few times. The CDR3 DNA is TGTGCCAGCAGTTTAAAGGCAGGGAGAAGTGGGGAGCTGTTTTTT. Translation gives CASSLKAGRSGELFF. The V and J genes are TRBV12-3 or TRBV12-4 and TRBJ2-2, with D perhaps assigned TRBD1 or TRBD2 (5 bases each). The CDR3 is 15 residues long. Trimming removed 2 bases at V and 8 bases at J, with 15 bases between.

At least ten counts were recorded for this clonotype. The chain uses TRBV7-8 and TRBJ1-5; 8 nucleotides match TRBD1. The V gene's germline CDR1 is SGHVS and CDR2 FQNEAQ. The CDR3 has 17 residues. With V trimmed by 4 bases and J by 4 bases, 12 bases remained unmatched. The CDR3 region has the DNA TGTGCCAGCAGCTCCGATTTGCCGGGACAGGTAAATCAGCCCCAGCATTTT. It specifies CASSSDLPGQVNQPQHF.

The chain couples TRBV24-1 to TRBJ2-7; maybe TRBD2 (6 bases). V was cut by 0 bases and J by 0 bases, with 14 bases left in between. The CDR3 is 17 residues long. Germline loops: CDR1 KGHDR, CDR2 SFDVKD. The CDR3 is CATSDLSWQTSSYEQYF. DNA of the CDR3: TGTGCCACCAGTGATTTGTCCTGGCAGACTAGCTCCTACGAGCAGTACTTC.

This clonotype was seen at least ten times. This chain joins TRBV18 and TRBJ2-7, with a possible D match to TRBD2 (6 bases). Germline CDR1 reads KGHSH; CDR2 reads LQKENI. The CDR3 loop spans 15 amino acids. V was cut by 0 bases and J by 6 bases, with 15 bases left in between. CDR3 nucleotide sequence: TGTGCCAGCTCACCACCGACGGCAGGGAGGCGCGAGCAGTACTTC. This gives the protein CASSPPTAGRREQYF.

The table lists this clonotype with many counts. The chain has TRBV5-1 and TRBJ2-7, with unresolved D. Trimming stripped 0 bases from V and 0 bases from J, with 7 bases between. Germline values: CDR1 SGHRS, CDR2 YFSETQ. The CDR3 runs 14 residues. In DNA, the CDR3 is TGCGCCAGCAGCTTGGCGGCCAGCTCCTACGAGCAGTACTTC. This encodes CASSLAASSYEQYF.

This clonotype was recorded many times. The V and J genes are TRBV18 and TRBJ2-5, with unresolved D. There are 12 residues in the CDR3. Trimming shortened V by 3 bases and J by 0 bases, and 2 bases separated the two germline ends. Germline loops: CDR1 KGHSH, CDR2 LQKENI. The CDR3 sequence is CASSPYQETQYF. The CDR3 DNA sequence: TGTGCCAGCTCACCGTACCAAGAGACCCAGTACTTC.

CDR3 in amino acids: CASMAGSVSSYNEQFF. CDR3 DNA sequence: TGTGCCAGCATGGCCGGGAGTGTAAGCTCCTACAATGAGCAGTTCTTC. V is TRBV12-3 or TRBV12-4 and J is TRBJ2-1, with D perhaps matching TRBD2 (6 bases). V lost 7 bases to trimming and J lost 0 bases, with 16 bases between them. The CDR3 spans 16 residues.

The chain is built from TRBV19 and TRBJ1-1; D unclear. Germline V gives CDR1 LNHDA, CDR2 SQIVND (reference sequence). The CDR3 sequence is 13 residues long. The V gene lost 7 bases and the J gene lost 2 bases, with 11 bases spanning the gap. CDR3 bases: TGTGCCAGTACCAACCCAGTAAACACTGAAGCTTTCTTT. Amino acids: CASTNPVNTEAFF.

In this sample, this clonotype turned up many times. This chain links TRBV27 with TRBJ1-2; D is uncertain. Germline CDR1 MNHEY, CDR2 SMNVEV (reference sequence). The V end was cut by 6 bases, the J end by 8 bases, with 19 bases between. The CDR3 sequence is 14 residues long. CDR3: CASSPRRVRGGYTF. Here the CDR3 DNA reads TGTGCCAGCAGCCCAAGGAGGGTAAGAGGAGGCTACACCTTC.

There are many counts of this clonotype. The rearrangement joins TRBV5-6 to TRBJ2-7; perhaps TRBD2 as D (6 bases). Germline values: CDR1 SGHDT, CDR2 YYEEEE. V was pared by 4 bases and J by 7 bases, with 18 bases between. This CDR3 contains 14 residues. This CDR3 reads CASSRGLAAKEQYF. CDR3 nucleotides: TGTGCCAGCAGCAGGGGACTCGCTGCGAAAGAGCAGTACTTC.

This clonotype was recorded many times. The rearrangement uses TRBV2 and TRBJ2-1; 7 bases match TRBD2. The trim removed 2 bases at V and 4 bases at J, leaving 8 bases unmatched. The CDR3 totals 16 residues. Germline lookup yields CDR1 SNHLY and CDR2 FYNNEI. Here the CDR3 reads CASSEWTSARYNEQFF. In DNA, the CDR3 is TGTGCCAGCAGTGAATGGACTAGTGCGCGTTACAATGAGCAGTTCTTC.

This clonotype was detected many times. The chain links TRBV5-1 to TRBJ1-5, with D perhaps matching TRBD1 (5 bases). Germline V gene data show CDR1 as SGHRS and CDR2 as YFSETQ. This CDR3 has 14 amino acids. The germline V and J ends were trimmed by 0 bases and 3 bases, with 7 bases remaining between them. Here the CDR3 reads CASSLGGNNQPQHF. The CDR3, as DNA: TGCGCCAGCAGCTTGGGGGGGAACAATCAGCCCCAGCATTTT.

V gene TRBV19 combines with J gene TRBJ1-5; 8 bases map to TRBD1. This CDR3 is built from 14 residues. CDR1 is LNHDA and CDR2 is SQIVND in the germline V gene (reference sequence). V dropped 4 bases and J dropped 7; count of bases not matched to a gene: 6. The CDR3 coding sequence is TGTGCCAGTAGTACAACAGGGGGGGGGCAGCCCCAGCATTTT. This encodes CASSTTGGGQPQHF. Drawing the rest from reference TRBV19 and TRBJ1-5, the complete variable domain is DGGITQSPKYLFRKEGQNVTLSCEQNLNHDAMYWYRQDPGQGLRLIYYSQIVNDFQKGDIAEGYSVSREKKESFPLTVTSAQKNPTAFYLCASSTTGGGQPQHFGDGTRLSIL.

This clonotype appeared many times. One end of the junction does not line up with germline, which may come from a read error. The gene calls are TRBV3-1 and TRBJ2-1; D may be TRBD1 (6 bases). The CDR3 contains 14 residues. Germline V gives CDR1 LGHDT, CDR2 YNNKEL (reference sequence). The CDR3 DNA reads TGTGTCAGCAGCCAGGACAGTCGGTACAATGAGCAGTTCTTC. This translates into CVSSQDSRYNEQFF.

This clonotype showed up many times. CDR3 DNA: TGTGCCAGCAGCCAGGGGTCGGGTACGCAGTATTTT. This translates into CASSQGSGTQYF. The chain recombines TRBV3-1 with TRBJ2-3; D is unclear. The CDR3 runs to 12 residues. Germline V CDR1 and CDR2: LGHDT, YNNKEL (reference sequence). The V gene lost 3 bases and the J gene lost 8 bases, with 9 bases spanning the gap.

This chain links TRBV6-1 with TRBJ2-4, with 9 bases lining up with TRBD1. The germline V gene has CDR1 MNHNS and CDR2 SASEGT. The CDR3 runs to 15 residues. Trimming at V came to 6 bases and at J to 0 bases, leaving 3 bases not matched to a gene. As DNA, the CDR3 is TGTGCCAGCAGAGGACAGGGGAGAGCCAAAAACATTCAGTACTTC. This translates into CASRGQGRAKNIQYF.

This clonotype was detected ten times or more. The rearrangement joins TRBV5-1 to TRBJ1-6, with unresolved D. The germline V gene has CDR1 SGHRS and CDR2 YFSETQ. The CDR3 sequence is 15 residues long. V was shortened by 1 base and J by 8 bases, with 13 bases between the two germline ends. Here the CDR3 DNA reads TGCGCCAGCAGCTTGCAGCCGACTCGGGATTCACCCCTCCACTTT. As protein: CASSLQPTRDSPLHF. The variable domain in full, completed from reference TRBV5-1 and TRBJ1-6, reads KAGVTQTPRYLIKTRGQQVTLSCSPISGHRSVSWYQQTPGQGLQFLFEYFSETQRNKGNFPGRFSGRQFSNSRSEMNVSTLELGDSALYLCASSLQPTRDSPLHFGNGTRLTVT.

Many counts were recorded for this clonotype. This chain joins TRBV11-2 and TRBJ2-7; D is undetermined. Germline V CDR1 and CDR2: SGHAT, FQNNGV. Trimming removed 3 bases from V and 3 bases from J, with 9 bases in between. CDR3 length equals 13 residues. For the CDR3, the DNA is TGTGCCAGCAGCTTCCGGGCCAACTACGAGCAGTACTTC. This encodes CASSFRANYEQYF.

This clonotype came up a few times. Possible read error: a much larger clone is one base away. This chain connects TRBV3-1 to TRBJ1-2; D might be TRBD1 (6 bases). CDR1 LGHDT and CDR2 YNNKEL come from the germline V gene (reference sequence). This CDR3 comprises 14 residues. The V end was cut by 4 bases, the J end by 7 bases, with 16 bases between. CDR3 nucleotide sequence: TGTGCCAGCAGCCGAGGCAGGGGCGGTCGTGGCTACACCTTC. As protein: CASSRGRGGRGYTF. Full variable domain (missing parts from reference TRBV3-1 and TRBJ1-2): DTAVSQTPKYLVTQMGNDKSIKCEQNLGHDTMYWYKQDSKKFLKIMFSYNNKELIINETVPNRFSPKSPDKAHLNLHINSLELGDSAVYFCASSRGRGGRGYTFGSGTRLTVV.

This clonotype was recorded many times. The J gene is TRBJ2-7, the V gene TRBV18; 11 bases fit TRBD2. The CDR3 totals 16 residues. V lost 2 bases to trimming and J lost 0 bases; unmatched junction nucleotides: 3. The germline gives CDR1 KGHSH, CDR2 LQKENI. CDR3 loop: CASSPASGRTSYEQYF. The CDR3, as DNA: TGTGCCAGCTCACCAGCTAGCGGGAGGACCTCCTACGAGCAGTACTTC.